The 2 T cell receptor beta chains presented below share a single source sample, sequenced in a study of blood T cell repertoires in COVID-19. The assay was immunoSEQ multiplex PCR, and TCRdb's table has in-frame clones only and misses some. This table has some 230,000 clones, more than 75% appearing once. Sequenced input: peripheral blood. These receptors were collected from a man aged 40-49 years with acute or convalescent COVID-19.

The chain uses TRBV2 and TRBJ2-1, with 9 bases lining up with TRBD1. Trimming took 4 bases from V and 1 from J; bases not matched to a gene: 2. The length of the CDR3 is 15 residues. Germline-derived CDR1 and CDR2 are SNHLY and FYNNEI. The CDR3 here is CASSVQGASYNEQFF. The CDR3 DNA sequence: TGTGCCAGCAGTGTACAGGGGGCATCCTACAATGAGCAGTTCTTC.

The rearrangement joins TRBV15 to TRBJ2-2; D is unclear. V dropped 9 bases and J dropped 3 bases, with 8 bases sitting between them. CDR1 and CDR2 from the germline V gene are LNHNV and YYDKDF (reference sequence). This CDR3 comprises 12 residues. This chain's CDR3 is CATGRDTGELFF. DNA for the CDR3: TGTGCCACTGGTCGCGACACCGGGGAGCTGTTTTTT.